A single T cell receptor beta chain is shown here with its context. The antigen remains unidentified. The data stem from a study of T cell repertoires in cytomegalovirus infection. For the study at large: Selected CMV epitopes included recently identified HLA-C-restricted ones as well as well-studied HLA-B-restricted ones. Study outcomes and limitations: The ex vivo response was dominated by HLA-C-restricted CMV-specific TCR beta clonotypes. CMV carriers with the relevant HLA were identified by cumulative public TCR beta family frequency.

TCRdb re-analysed the reads in MiXCR, keeping a single row per CDR3 protein. The sample holds more than 20,000 distinct CDR3 sequences; about 40% are singletons and the top ten take 90% to 95%. In germline, CDR1 is SEHNR, CDR2 FQNEAQ (reference sequence). Losses at the gene ends were 5 bases for V and 2 bases for J; bases not matched to a gene: 2. This CDR3 spans 13 amino acids. The rearrangement links TRBV7-9 to TRBJ1-2, with 7 nucleotides matching TRBD1. The receptor was isolated from a human donor in good health (CMV status not recorded). Some clones in this sample may be carry-over from other donors' samples. The sequenced sample was CD8+ T cells from cultured PBMCs, obtained from culture after CMV antigen stimulation. CDR3 region: CASSGQENYGYTF. The CDR3 coding sequence is TGTGCCAGCAGCGGACAGGAGAACTATGGCTACACCTTC.